Listed below are T cell receptor beta chains from one sample, sequenced in a study of cytomegalovirus exposure and HLA in healthy donors. Profiled with immunoSEQ multiplex PCR; TCRdb holds only in-frame clones, not every one. The table includes 150,000 to 200,000 clones, approximately 84% detected once. The sample consisted of PBMCs. The receptors shown here come from a boy aged 10-17 years in good health and CMV-seronegative. Each CDR3 is given with its conserved first and last residue. D genes are given only for firm matches.

>TRBJ1-2|TRBV5-4|NA
CASSVSGSNYGYTF
>TRBJ1-1|TRBV6-5|TRBD1
CASSYATGGRTEAFF
>TRBJ1-4|TRBV6-1|NA
CASSESIGGNEKLFF
>TRBJ2-2|TRBV28|TRBD2
CASSLLGGRGTGELFF
>TRBJ2-3|TRBV9|NA
CASSVGGGTTDTQYF
>TRBJ1-4|TRBV4-3|TRBD1
CASSQDIATGEKLFF
>TRBJ2-7|TRBV7-6|TRBD1
CASSPEQGARYEQYF
>TRBJ1-1|TRBV11-2|NA
CASSLKGDVGTEAFF
>TRBJ2-3|TRBV6-1|NA
CASSDISGSTDTQYF
>TRBJ2-2|TRBV5-4|NA
CASSLSRIFANTGELFF
>TRBJ2-3|TRBV4-1|NA
CASSQLTDTQYF
>TRBJ1-3|TRBV29-1|TRBD1
CSGRDRGNTIYF
>TRBJ2-4|TRBV18|TRBD2
CASSLTSGGLSAKNIQYF
>TRBJ2-2|TRBV9|NA
CASSVAADTYTGELFF
>TRBJ1-6|TRBV7-2|NA
CASSYRQGGGSPLHF
>NA|TRBV2|TRBD2
CASSGGSYEQYF
>TRBJ2-3|TRBV5-1|NA
CASSLTDTPDTQYF
>TRBJ2-6|TRBV14|TRBD1
CASSQDRGRANVLTF
>TRBJ2-2|TRBV6-5|TRBD2
CASSYSLAGAGELFF
>TRBJ1-5|TRBV10-3|TRBD1
CATRDSDSNQPQHF
>TRBJ1-1|TRBV30|TRBD1
CACTYRGTEAFF
>TRBJ2-5|TRBV20-1|NA
CSAGTGETQYF
>TRBJ1-3|TRBV6-5|TRBD1
CASSRRTGVNTIYF
>TRBJ1-5|TRBV25-1|NA
CASSELNQPQHF
>TRBJ2-1|TRBV7-2|NA
CASSLDKGSYNEQFF
>TRBJ2-2|TRBV27|NA
CASSPRQGRLTGELFF
>TRBJ1-1|TRBV19|TRBD1
CASSSKTGGPTEAFF